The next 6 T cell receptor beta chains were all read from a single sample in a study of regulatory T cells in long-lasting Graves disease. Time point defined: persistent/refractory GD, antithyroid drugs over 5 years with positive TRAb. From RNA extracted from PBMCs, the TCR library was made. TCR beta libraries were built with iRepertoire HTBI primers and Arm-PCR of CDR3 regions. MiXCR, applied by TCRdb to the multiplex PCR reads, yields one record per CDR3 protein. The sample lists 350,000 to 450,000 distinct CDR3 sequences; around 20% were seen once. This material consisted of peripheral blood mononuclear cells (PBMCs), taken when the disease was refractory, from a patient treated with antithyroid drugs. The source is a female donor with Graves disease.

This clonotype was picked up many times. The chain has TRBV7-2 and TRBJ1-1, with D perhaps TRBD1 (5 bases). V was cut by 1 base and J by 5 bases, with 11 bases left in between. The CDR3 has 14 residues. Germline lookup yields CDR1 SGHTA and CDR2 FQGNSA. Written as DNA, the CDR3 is TGTGCCAGCAGCTTAGATGGGGCGAGGACTGAAGCTTTCTTT. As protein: CASSLDGARTEAFF.

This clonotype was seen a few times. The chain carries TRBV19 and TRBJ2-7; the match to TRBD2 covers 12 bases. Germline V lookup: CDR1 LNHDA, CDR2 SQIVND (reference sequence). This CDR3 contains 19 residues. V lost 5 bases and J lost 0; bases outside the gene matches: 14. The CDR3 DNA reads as TGTGCCAGTAGTTCTCACCCACTAGCGGGAGGAGGCAGCTCCTACGAGCAGTACTTC. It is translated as CASSSHPLAGGGSSYEQYF.

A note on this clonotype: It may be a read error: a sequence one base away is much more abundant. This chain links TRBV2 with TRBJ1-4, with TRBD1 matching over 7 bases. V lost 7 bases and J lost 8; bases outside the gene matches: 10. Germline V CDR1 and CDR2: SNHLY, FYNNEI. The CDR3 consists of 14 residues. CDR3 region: CASNSRGWTEKLFF. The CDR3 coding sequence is TGTGCCAGCAACTCCAGGGGGTGGACCGAAAAACTGTTTTTT.

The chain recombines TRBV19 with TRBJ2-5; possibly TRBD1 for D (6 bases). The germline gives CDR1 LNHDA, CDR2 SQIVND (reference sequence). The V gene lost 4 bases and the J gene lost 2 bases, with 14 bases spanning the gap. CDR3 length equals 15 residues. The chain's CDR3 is CASSTLQGLQETQYF. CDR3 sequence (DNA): TGTGCCAGTAGTACCCTACAGGGCTTGCAAGAGACCCAGTACTTC.

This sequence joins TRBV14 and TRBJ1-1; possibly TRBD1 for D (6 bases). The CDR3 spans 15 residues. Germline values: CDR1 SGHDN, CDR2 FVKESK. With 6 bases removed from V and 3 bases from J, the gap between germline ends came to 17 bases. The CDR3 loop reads CASSGGHLPDTEAFF. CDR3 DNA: TGTGCCAGCAGTGGGGGACACCTTCCGGACACTGAAGCTTTCTTT.

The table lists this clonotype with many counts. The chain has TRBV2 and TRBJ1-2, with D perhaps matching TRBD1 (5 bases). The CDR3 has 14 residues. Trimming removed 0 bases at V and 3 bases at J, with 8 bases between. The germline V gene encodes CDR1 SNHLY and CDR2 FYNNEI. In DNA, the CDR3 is TGTGCCAGCAGTGAAGCAGGCAGGGACTATGGCTACACCTTC. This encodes CASSEAGRDYGYTF.